Reported below is one T cell receptor beta chain. TCRdb's table, derived via immunoSEQ multiplex PCR, lists solely in-frame clones and lacks some. The data show around 61,000 clones, about 97% seen once. This entry comes from a study of siplizumab effects on memory and regulatory T cells. The CDR3 length is 14 residues. Germline V gene data show CDR1 as SEHNR and CDR2 as FQNEAQ (reference sequence). The V gene lost 5 bases and the J gene lost 7 bases, with 15 bases spanning the gap. The chain carries TRBV7-9 and TRBJ2-1; tentative D call: TRBD2 (5 bases). The clonotype originates from a human donor in good health. The sequenced sample was naive CD8+ T cells sorted from blood. The CDR3, as DNA: TGTGCCAGCAGCCATACGTCTCGGGGTAATGAGCAGTTCTTC. Its protein product is CASSHTSRGNEQFF.